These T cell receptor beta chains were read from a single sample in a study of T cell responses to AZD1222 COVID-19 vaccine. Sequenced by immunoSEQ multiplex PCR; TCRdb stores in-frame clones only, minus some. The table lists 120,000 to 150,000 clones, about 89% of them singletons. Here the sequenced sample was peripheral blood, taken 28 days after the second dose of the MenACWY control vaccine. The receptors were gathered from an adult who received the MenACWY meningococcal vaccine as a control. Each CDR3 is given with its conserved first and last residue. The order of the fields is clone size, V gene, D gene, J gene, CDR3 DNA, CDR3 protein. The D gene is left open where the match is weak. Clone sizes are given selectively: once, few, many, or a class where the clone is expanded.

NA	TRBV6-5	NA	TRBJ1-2	TGTGCCAGCATTCAGGTTACCTATGGCTACACCTTC	CASIQVTYGYTF
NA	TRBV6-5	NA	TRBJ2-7	TGTGCCAGCAGTCCAAACTTCGGGGTTGGCGAGCAGTACTTC	CASSPNFGVGEQYF
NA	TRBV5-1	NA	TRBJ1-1	TGCGCCAGCAGCTTGGTAGGACAGATCCACACTGAAGCTTTCTTT	CASSLVGQIHTEAFF
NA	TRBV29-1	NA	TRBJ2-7	TGCAGCGTTGGGACAGCCGTAACCTACGAGCAGTACTTC	CSVGTAVTYEQYF
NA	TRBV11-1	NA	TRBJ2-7	TGTGCCAGCAGTATGGTTGAGTCCTACGAGCAGTACTTC	CASSMVESYEQYF
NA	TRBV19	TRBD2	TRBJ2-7	TGTGCCAGTAGTATTTCCGGGACTACCCACTACGAGCAGTACTTC	CASSISGTTHYEQYF
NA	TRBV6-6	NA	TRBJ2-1	TGTGCCAGCAGTCGACAGGTTAGCTCCTACAATGAGCAGTTCTTC	CASSRQVSSYNEQFF
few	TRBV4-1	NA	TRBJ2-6	TGCGCCAGCAGCCAAGGGTCAGGGTCTGGGGCCAACGTCCTGACTTTC	CASSQGSGSGANVLTF
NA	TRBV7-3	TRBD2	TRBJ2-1	TGTGCCAGCAGCTTAACGCCCGGGGCGGGAGGGCTAAATGAGCAGTTCTTC	CASSLTPGAGGLNEQFF
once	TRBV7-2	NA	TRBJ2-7	TGTGCCAGCAGCCTTCTAGGGGCCTCCTACGAGCAGTACTTC	CASSLLGASYEQYF
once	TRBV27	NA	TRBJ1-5	TGTGCCAGCAAGGATCAGGGTGCCAATCAGCCCCAGCATTTT	CASKDQGANQPQHF
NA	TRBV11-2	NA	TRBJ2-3	TGTGCCAGCAGCTACCCGTTCGGAGCTAGCACAGATACGCAGTATTTT	CASSYPFGASTDTQYF
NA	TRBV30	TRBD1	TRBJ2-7	TGTGCCTGGAAGTGGGACAGGGGGGGCGAGCAGTACTTC	CAWKWDRGGEQYF
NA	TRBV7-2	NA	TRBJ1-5	TGTGCCAGCAGCCTACAGGGAGGAGATCAGCCCCAGCATTTT	CASSLQGGDQPQHF
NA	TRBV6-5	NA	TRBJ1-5	TGTGCCAGCAGGGGACTTTCATCCCAGCCCCAGCATTTT	CASRGLSSQPQHF
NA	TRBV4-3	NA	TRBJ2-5	TGCGCCAGCAGCCAAGTCTGGGGTAGTCAAGAGACCCAGTACTTC	CASSQVWGSQETQYF
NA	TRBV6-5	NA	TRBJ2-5	TGTGCCAGCAGTTACGCCCCGGCAATCCAAGAGACCCAGTACTTC	CASSYAPAIQETQYF
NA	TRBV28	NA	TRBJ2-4	TGTGCCAGCAGTTCCGTCCCTGAGGACAAAAACATTCAGTACTTC	CASSSVPEDKNIQYF
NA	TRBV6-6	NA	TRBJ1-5	TGTGCCAGCAGACCCTGGGGAGATGGCAATCAGCCCCAGCATTTT	CASRPWGDGNQPQHF
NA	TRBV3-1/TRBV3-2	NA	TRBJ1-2	TGTGCCAGCAGCCACGGGGAGGGCTATAGGGGCTACACCTTC	CASSHGEGYRGYTF
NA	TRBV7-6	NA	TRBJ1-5	TGTGCCAGCAGCTTAGGATTCAATCAGCCCCAGCATTTT	CASSLGFNQPQHF
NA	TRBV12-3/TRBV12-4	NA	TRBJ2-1	TGTGCCAGCAGTTTATCCGCGGGGCGTGAGCAGTTCTTC	CASSLSAGREQFF
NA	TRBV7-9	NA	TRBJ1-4	TGTGCCAGCAGCCAAACGGCGCAGGACCCTCGCAAACTGTTTTTT	CASSQTAQDPRKLFF
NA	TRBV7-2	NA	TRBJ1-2	TGTGCCAGCAGCTTTGGGGGCGGTAACTATGGCTACACCTTC	CASSFGGGNYGYTF
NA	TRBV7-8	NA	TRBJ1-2	TGTGCCAGCGTAGGGGTTAGGGGAAAAGGGAGCTACACCTTC	CASVGVRGKGSYTF
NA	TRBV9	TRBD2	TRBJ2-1	TGTGCCAGCAGCGTAGATCGGGGACTAGCGGGACTCTCCTACAATGAGCAGTTCTTC	CASSVDRGLAGLSYNEQFF
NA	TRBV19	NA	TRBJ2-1	TGTGCCAGTAGACGGGGGTCCGACAATGAGCAGTTCTTC	CASRRGSDNEQFF
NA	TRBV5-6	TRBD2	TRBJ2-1	TGTGCCAGCGGGTCCCCCCGACTAGCGGATGGTGAGCAGTTCTTC	CASGSPRLADGEQFF
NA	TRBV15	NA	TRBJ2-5	TGTGCCACCAGCAGAGCTGGGAACGGGCAAGAGACCCAGTACTTC	CATSRAGNGQETQYF
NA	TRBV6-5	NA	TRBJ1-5	TGTGCCAGCAGGGTTAGGGCAGTTAGCAATCAGCCCCAGCATTTT	CASRVRAVSNQPQHF
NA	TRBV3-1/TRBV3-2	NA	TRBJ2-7	TGTGCCAGCAGCCAAGATCCACAGGGTTCCTACGAGCAGTACTTC	CASSQDPQGSYEQYF
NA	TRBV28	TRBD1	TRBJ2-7	TGTGCCAGCACTCGGACAGGGGGCGTCTACGAGCAGTACTTC	CASTRTGGVYEQYF
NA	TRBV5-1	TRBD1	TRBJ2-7	TGCGCCAGCAGCTTGGAAAGACAGGGCGGGGAGCAGTACTTC	CASSLERQGGEQYF
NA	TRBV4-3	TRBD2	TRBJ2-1	TGCGCCAGCAGCCAGGGACTAGCGGGCACCCGAGGACGGCAGTTCTTC	CASSQGLAGTRGRQFF
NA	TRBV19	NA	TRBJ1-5	TGTGCCAGTAGTATAGGACCAGGGGCTAATCAGCCCCAGCATTTT	CASSIGPGANQPQHF
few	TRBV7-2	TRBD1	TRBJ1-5	TGTGCCAGCAGCTTAGGGGGACAGGGCCACAATCAGCCCCAGCATTTT	CASSLGGQGHNQPQHF
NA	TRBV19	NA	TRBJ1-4	TGTGCCAGTAGTGACAGCTATAATGAAAAACTGTTTTTT	CASSDSYNEKLFF
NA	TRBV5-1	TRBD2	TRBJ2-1	TGCGCCAGCAGCAGGATTGGGCCTCCGGCGGGAGAGTACAATGAGCAGTTCTTC	CASSRIGPPAGEYNEQFF
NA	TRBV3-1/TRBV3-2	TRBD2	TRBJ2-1	TGTGCCAGCAGCCAAGGCGGACTAGCGAAACCCGAGCAGTTCTTC	CASSQGGLAKPEQFF
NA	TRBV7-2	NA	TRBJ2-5	TGTGCCAGCAGCTTAGCGGGGGGGCTAGAGACCCAGTACTTC	CASSLAGGLETQYF
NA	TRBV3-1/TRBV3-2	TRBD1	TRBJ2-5	TGTGCCAGCAGTCAGCCGGACAGGGGTGCGACCCAGTACTTC	CASSQPDRGATQYF
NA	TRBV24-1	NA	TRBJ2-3	TGTGCCACCAGTGATTCGCAAGGGGGGACCACAGATACGCAGTATTTT	CATSDSQGGTTDTQYF
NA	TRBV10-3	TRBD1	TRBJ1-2	TGTGCCATCAGTGAGACAGGGGGGGACGGCTACACCTTC	CAISETGGDGYTF
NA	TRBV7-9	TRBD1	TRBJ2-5	TGTGCCAGCAGCCCCCCAACAGGGGTCCAAGAGACCCAGTACTTC	CASSPPTGVQETQYF
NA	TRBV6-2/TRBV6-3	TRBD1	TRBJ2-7	TGTGCCAGCAGCAATACAGGGGGTAGCTACGAGCAGTACTTC	CASSNTGGSYEQYF
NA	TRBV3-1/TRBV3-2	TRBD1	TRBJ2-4	TGTGCCAGCAGCCCCCGGGACAGCCAAAACATTCAGTACTTC	CASSPRDSQNIQYF
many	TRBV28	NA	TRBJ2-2	TGTGCCAGCAGTAATAACGTAGGGGAGCTGTTTTTT	CASSNNVGELFF
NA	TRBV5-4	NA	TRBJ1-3	TGTGCCAGCAGCTTTGGGGGGATAAACTCTGGAAACACCATATATTTT	CASSFGGINSGNTIYF
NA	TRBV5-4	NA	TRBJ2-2	TGTGCCAGCAGCAACCGGCCGAGGTTCGGCACCGGGGAGCTGTTTTTT	CASSNRPRFGTGELFF
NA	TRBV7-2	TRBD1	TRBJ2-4	TGTGCCAGCAGCTTAGTATCGGGACAGGGGGGCACGAACATTCAGTACTTC	CASSLVSGQGGTNIQYF
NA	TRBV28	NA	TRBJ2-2	TGTGCCAGCAGCCCCCCACAGGCCGGTAACACCGGGGAGCTGTTTTTT	CASSPPQAGNTGELFF